The 32 T cell receptor beta chains listed next were all sequenced from one sample in a study of blood T cell repertoires in COVID-19. Sequencing was performed with immunoSEQ multiplex PCR; in TCRdb, only in-frame clones are kept and a portion is missing. The sample shows 170,000 or so clones, roughly four fifths of them seen only once. The specimen sequenced was peripheral blood. These receptors were collected from a woman aged 65 to 85 with COVID-19, enrolled during active disease.

This rearrangement joins TRBV4-1 to TRBJ1-2, with 10 bases aligning to TRBD1. The CDR3 has 16 residues. Germline V gene data show CDR1 as MGHRA and CDR2 as YSYEKL. Trimming cost V 0 bases and J 5 bases; bases outside gene matches: 6. CDR3: CASSQDSAGQGYGYTF. The CDR3 nucleotides are TGCGCCAGCAGCCAAGATTCGGCGGGACAGGGGTATGGCTACACCTTC.

The rearrangement links TRBV30 to TRBJ2-2; a weak D match, TRBD1 (6 bases). Germline CDR1 GTSNPN, CDR2 SVGIG (reference sequence). The CDR3 has 14 residues. Between the trimmed V and J ends, which lost 7 bases and 4 bases, there was a span of 16 bases. CDR3 coding DNA: TGTGCCTTTTCTAATACAGGGTCCACCGGGGAGCTGTTTTTT. Its protein product is CAFSNTGSTGELFF.

This chain uses TRBV2 with TRBJ2-7; tentative D call: TRBD2 (5 bases). CDR1 and CDR2 (germline): SNHLY, FYNNEI. V lost 1 base and J 4 bases, leaving 20 bases between the germline ends. The CDR3 sequence is 17 residues long. The CDR3 nucleotides read TGTGCCAGCAGTGAAGAGGCTTACCCCGAGGGAAAGTACGAGCAGTACTTC. This codes for CASSEEAYPEGKYEQYF.

This clone was counted a single time. The chain employs TRBV28 and TRBJ1-2; D is unclear. The CDR3 runs to 13 residues. Germline V gene data show CDR1 as MDHEN and CDR2 as SYDVKM. The ends were cut back, 7 bases at V and 6 bases at J, with 15 bases in the middle. In nucleotides, the CDR3 is TGTGCCAGCACCCTAACCCGGGGAAATGGCTACACCTTC. Its protein product is CASTLTRGNGYTF.

This chain connects TRBV9 to TRBJ1-6; 9 nucleotides align to TRBD1. Germline V gives CDR1 SGDLS, CDR2 YYNGEE. The ends lost 3 bases at V and 9 bases at J; junction bases unmatched: 7. The CDR3 extends over 15 amino acids. CDR3 DNA sequence: TGTGCCAGCAGCGGAGGGGGACAGGGAGGTTCACCCCTCCACTTT. It is translated as CASSGGGQGGSPLHF.

V usage is TRBV28 and J usage is TRBJ2-1, with D tentatively TRBD2 (6 bases). The germline V and J ends were trimmed by 5 bases and 0 bases, with 20 bases remaining between them. Germline-derived CDR1 and CDR2 are MDHEN and SYDVKM. This CDR3 is 18 amino acids long. As DNA, the CDR3 is TGTGCCAGCAGTACCCCCGACCGAGGGAGGAGCTCCTACAATGAGCAGTTCTTC. Amino acids: CASSTPDRGRSSYNEQFF.

V gene TRBV11-2 combines with J gene TRBJ1-2; the D is unclear. V was cut by 0 bases and J by 2 bases, with 4 bases left in between. Germline CDR1 is SGHAT and CDR2 is FQNNGV. The CDR3 contains 13 residues. CDR3 bases: TGTGCCAGCAGCTTAGAACAGAACTATGGCTACACCTTC. It is translated as CASSLEQNYGYTF.

This chain uses TRBV4-3 with TRBJ1-3; D perhaps matches TRBD1 (5 bases). In germline, CDR1 is LGHNA, CDR2 YSLEER. Trimming shortened V by 2 bases and J by 0 bases, and 8 bases separated the two germline ends. This CDR3 spans 15 amino acids. The CDR3 bases are TGCGCCAGCAGCCAACAGGGCCTCTCTGGAAACACCATATATTTT. Encoded protein: CASSQQGLSGNTIYF.

The chain employs TRBV7-2 and TRBJ2-5; no clear D gene. The CDR3 runs 15 residues. Trimming stripped 3 bases from V and 5 bases from J, with 16 bases between. CDR1 is SGHTA, CDR2 FQGNSA, per germline. The DNA for the CDR3 is TGTGCCAGCAGCTTTGTCGACTTGGTGGTCGAGACCCAGTACTTC. This encodes CASSFVDLVVETQYF.

The chain carries TRBV27 and TRBJ2-1; TRBD2 aligns across 14 bases. Per germline, CDR1 MNHEY and CDR2 SMNVEV (reference sequence). The V gene end was trimmed by 2 bases and the J gene end by 5 bases; junction bases not matched to a gene: 5. This CDR3 has 17 amino acids. The CDR3 here is CASSLRGTSGRNNEQFF. In nucleotides, the CDR3 is TGTGCCAGCAGTTTAAGGGGGACTAGCGGGAGAAACAATGAGCAGTTCTTC.

The V and J genes are TRBV19 and TRBJ2-1, with D unresolved. The CDR3 has 11 amino acids. V was clipped by 3 bases and J by 12 bases, with 9 bases between them. CDR1 is LNHDA, CDR2 SQIVND, per germline (reference sequence). CDR3 nucleotides: TGTGCCAGTAGTATCGAGGAATGGCAGTTCTTC. As protein: CASSIEEWQFF.

This clone turned up a few times. V usage is TRBV7-9 and J usage is TRBJ2-6, with D perhaps TRBD1 (5 bases). Germline V gene data show CDR1 as SEHNR and CDR2 as FQNEAQ (reference sequence). The CDR3 consists of 15 residues. The ends were cut back, 3 bases at V and 2 bases at J, with 8 bases in the middle. CDR3 sequence reads: CASSFLRAGANVLTF. The CDR3 region has the DNA TGTGCCAGCAGCTTCCTCAGGGCTGGGGCCAACGTCCTGACTTTC.

The chain is built from TRBV30 and TRBJ1-3, with TRBD1 matching over 9 bases. Germline V gene sequence: CDR1 GTSNPN, CDR2 SVGIG (reference sequence). V lost 4 bases and J lost 2; bases outside the gene matches: 3. CDR3 size: 14 residues. In DNA form, the CDR3 reads TGTGCCTGGACTGGACAGGGGCCTGGAAACACCATATATTTT. It encodes CAWTGQGPGNTIYF.

The DNA for the CDR3 is TGTGCCAGCAGTCCGGGACACAGCTCCTACGAGCAGTACTTC. This gives the protein CASSPGHSSYEQYF. V gene TRBV6-5 combines with J gene TRBJ2-7; D might be TRBD1 (6 bases). Trimming left V 5 bases short and J 0 bases short, with 11 bases between. Germline lookup yields CDR1 MNHEY and CDR2 SVGAGI. This CDR3 has 14 residues.

For the CDR3, the DNA is TGTGCCAGCAGCCTCTCTAGCGGGAGTATCTACGAGCAGTACTTC. Encoded protein: CASSLSSGSIYEQYF. The rearrangement links TRBV7-2 to TRBJ2-7; 10 nucleotides align to TRBD2. After removal of 5 bases from V and 3 bases from J, the junction contained 7 bases not matched to a gene. Germline V lookup: CDR1 SGHTA, CDR2 FQGNSA. This CDR3 spans 15 amino acids.

The chain recombines TRBV7-2 with TRBJ1-1, with D perhaps TRBD1 (5 bases). Trimming left V 2 bases short and J 4 bases short, with 11 bases between. The CDR3 is 14 amino acids. Germline V CDR1 and CDR2: SGHTA, FQGNSA. Written as DNA, the CDR3 is TGTGCCAGCAGCTTAATGGTGGGGGGCACTGAAGCTTTCTTT. It translates to CASSLMVGGTEAFF.

This chain uses TRBV19 with TRBJ2-2; TRBD2 aligns across 9 bases. Trimming cost V 6 bases and J 5 bases; bases outside gene matches: 7. The CDR3 is 15 residues long. Germline V gene sequence: CDR1 LNHDA, CDR2 SQIVND (reference sequence). CDR3 in amino acids: CASSILAGRTGELFF. CDR3 nucleotides: TGTGCCAGTAGCATCCTAGCGGGAAGGACCGGGGAGCTGTTTTTT.

The chain recombines TRBV28 with TRBJ2-3; D remains unclear. Per the germline V gene, CDR1 is MDHEN and CDR2 is SYDVKM. Deletions cut 4 bases from V and 2 bases from J, with 4 bases between. The CDR3 contains 12 residues. The CDR3 region has the DNA TGTGCCAGCAGTTCACTCACAGATACGCAGTATTTT. Its protein is CASSSLTDTQYF.

The rearrangement uses TRBV7-2 and TRBJ1-1; possibly TRBD1 for D (6 bases). V lost 3 bases and J lost 1, with 9 bases in between. This CDR3 has 14 residues. The germline CDR1 and CDR2 sequences are SGHTA and FQGNSA. The CDR3 DNA follows: TGTGCCAGCAGCTTCCAGGGACAGAACACTGAAGCTTTCTTT. It encodes CASSFQGQNTEAFF.

The chain joins TRBV4-2 to TRBJ2-1; TRBD2 agrees at 9 bases. The CDR3 consists of 16 residues. Trimming at V came to 0 bases and at J to 4 bases, leaving 4 bases not matched to a gene. The V gene's germline CDR1 is LGHNA and CDR2 YNFKEQ. The CDR3 bases are TGTGCCAGCAGCCAAGAAGGCCTAGCGGGGTACAATGAGCAGTTCTTC. Protein product: CASSQEGLAGYNEQFF.

The genes are TRBV5-4 and TRBJ1-1; D may be TRBD1 (5 bases). V shed 5 bases and J shed 1 base, with 9 bases lying between them. The length of the CDR3 is 13 residues. Germline assignment: CDR1 SGHNT and CDR2 YYREEE (reference sequence). The CDR3 here is CASRTVSNTEAFF. CDR3 bases: TGTGCCAGCAGGACAGTCTCGAACACTGAAGCTTTCTTT. Full variable domain (rest looked up from reference TRBV5-4 and TRBJ1-1): ETGVTQSPTHLIKTRGQQVTLRCSSQSGHNTVSWYQQALGQGPQFIFQYYREEENGRGNFPPRFSGLQFPNYSSELNVNALELDDSALYLCASRTVSNTEAFFGQGTRLTVV.

The table lists this clone with a few counts. The chain joins TRBV6-6 to TRBJ1-6; maybe TRBD1 (6 bases). The CDR3 covers 15 residues. With 1 base removed from V and 5 bases from J, the gap between germline ends came to 9 bases. The germline gives CDR1 MNHNY, CDR2 SVGAGI (reference sequence). The CDR3, as DNA: TGTGCCAGCAGTTACTATGCAGGGGATAATTCACCCCTCCACTTT. Translating it yields CASSYYAGDNSPLHF.

The V call is TRBV3-1 (or the pseudogene TRBV3-2), the J call TRBJ1-6; tentative D call: TRBD1 (5 bases). Germline CDR1 reads LGHDT; CDR2 reads YNNKEL (reference sequence). The CDR3 consists of 19 residues. Deletions cut 0 bases from V and 2 bases from J, with 17 bases between. CDR3 coding DNA: TGTGCCAGCAGCCAAGATTTAGGGGCGGGGTGGACCTATAATTCACCCCTCCACTTT. Translation: CASSQDLGAGWTYNSPLHF.

This clone was seen once. The V call is TRBV2, the J call TRBJ2-5; possibly TRBD2 for D (5 bases). The germline CDR1 and CDR2 sequences are SNHLY and FYNNEI. V was pared by 4 bases and J by 5 bases, with 14 bases between. The CDR3 spans 14 residues. The CDR3 region has the DNA TGTGCCAGCAGTGCAACAAGGACTGGGGAGACCCAGTACTTC. Residues: CASSATRTGETQYF.

This rearrangement joins TRBV5-4 to TRBJ2-7; 10 bases match TRBD1. J gave up 4 bases and V 3 bases, and 13 bases lay outside the gene matches. This CDR3 spans 17 amino acids. Germline values: CDR1 SGHNT, CDR2 YYREEE (reference sequence). In nucleotides, the CDR3 is TGTGCCAGCAGCTCGCCGGGACAGGGGACAAGGGTGTACGAGCAGTACTTC. This gives the protein CASSSPGQGTRVYEQYF.

The chain carries TRBV28 and TRBJ2-7; D may be TRBD1 (6 bases). The germline gives CDR1 MDHEN, CDR2 SYDVKM. V was trimmed by 4 bases and J by 4 bases, leaving 17 bases between them. This CDR3 has 15 residues. The chain's CDR3 is CASSSQGLEDYEQYF. The CDR3 bases are TGTGCCAGCAGTTCACAGGGCCTGGAGGATTACGAGCAGTACTTC.

This clone was found once. The chain uses TRBV14 and TRBJ1-2; no definite D call. The germline V gene encodes CDR1 SGHDN and CDR2 FVKESK. Trimming took 0 bases from V and 3 from J, leaving 5 bases between them. The CDR3 totals 13 residues. CDR3 sequence reads: CASSQERDYGYTF. In DNA, the CDR3 is TGTGCCAGCAGCCAAGAGAGGGACTATGGCTACACCTTC.

J is TRBJ2-1 and V is TRBV10-3; 11 nucleotides agree with TRBD2. The germline gives CDR1 ENHRY, CDR2 SYGVKD. V shed 7 bases and J 5 bases; nucleotides not matched to a gene: 10. This CDR3 is 16 amino acids long. CDR3 bases: TGTGCCATCACCGCCCTAGCGGGAGGATCTGACAATGAGCAGTTCTTC. This gives the protein CAITALAGGSDNEQFF.

V usage is TRBV28 and J usage is TRBJ2-3, with no clear D. Germline V gene sequence: CDR1 MDHEN, CDR2 SYDVKM. Trimming pared 5 bases from V and 1 base from J, leaving 16 bases between. The CDR3 runs 16 residues. The CDR3 here is CASSPGSLGGTDTQYF. The CDR3 DNA sequence: TGTGCCAGCAGTCCTGGCTCCTTAGGAGGCACAGATACGCAGTATTTT.

This chain connects TRBV5-1 to TRBJ2-2; D unclear. V shed 2 bases and J shed 4 bases, with 9 bases lying between them. CDR3 length: 14 residues. The germline gives CDR1 SGHRS, CDR2 YFSETQ. The chain's CDR3 is CASSLPGFTGELFF. CDR3 nucleotides: TGCGCCAGCAGCTTACCAGGATTCACCGGGGAGCTGTTTTTT.

The gene calls are TRBV30 and TRBJ1-6, with 7 bases that match TRBD1. The germline V gene has CDR1 GTSNPN and CDR2 SVGIG (reference sequence). The junction had 14 bases not matched to a gene; V was cut back by 5 bases and J by 10 bases. The CDR3 is made up of 15 amino acids. CDR3 region: CAWAGPGGRGSPLHF. The CDR3 DNA reads TGTGCCTGGGCGGGGCCAGGGGGGCGAGGCTCACCCCTCCACTTT.

V and J are TRBV3-1 (or the pseudogene TRBV3-2) and TRBJ1-2; 9 bases agree with TRBD1. Germline CDR1 LGHDT, CDR2 YNNKEL (reference sequence). V trimming: 4 bases; J trimming: 0 bases; junction bases outside the gene matches: 6. The CDR3 loop spans 16 amino acids. CDR3 bases: TGTGCCAGCAGCCCGAACCGACAGGGGGCTAACTATGGCTACACCTTC. It encodes CASSPNRQGANYGYTF.